These 18 T cell receptor beta chains originate from one sample sequenced in a study of vaccination effects on CD4 cells after COVID-19. Antigens for these TCRs are unknown. Sequencing in the ViraFEST assay came after antigen-specific CD4+ T cells had been expanded with viral peptide pools, which were used to stimulate PBMC. Culture proceeded for under twelve days, and CD4+ T cells were then isolated. It was between March and December 2020 that the person had a SARS-CoV-2 infection confirmed by PCR. TCRdb's table, derived via immunoSEQ multiplex PCR, lists solely in-frame clones and lacks some. The top ten clones hold about 33% of a sample with approximately 40,000 clones, roughly 73% of them seen once. The sequencing here drew on CD4+ T cells from PBMCs cultured with a peptide pool, taken before COVID-19 vaccination. These receptors came from a human donor who had a prior SARS-CoV-2 infection.

The chain joins TRBV2 to TRBJ1-1; perhaps TRBD1 as D (5 bases). The germline CDR1 and CDR2 sequences are SNHLY and FYNNEI. Trimming shortened V by 4 bases and J by 3 bases, and 12 bases separated the two germline ends. The CDR3 runs to 14 residues. DNA of the CDR3: TGTGCCAGCAGTGTAATGACAGTCGACACTGAAGCTTTCTTT. Amino acid sequence: CASSVMTVDTEAFF.

In its sample, this clone was seen a few times. This sequence joins TRBV19 and TRBJ1-6; D is perhaps TRBD1 (6 bases). This CDR3 comprises 12 residues. Trimming removed 6 bases from V and 10 bases from J, with 10 bases in between. CDR1 is LNHDA, CDR2 SQIVND, per germline (reference sequence). CDR3 nucleotides: TGTGCCAGTAGCCGGACAGACTCACCCCTCCACTTT. It translates to CASSRTDSPLHF.

The rearrangement joins TRBV25-1 to TRBJ1-1; D gene ambiguous. The CDR3 is 17 residues long. The germline V and J ends were trimmed by 3 bases and 7 bases, with 24 bases remaining between them. Germline V gene lookup returns CDR1 MGHDK and CDR2 SYGVNS. The CDR3 DNA follows: TGTGCCAGCAGTGACCCTCTTCATCCGGTAGGGCATTATGAAGCTTTCTTT. It codes for CASSDPLHPVGHYEAFF.

The chain carries TRBV11-3 and TRBJ2-1, with D perhaps matching TRBD1 (6 bases). The V end was cut by 3 bases, the J end by 4 bases, with 16 bases between. Germline-derived CDR1 and CDR2 are SGHNT and YENEEA. CDR3 length equals 16 residues. DNA for the CDR3: TGTGCCAGCAGCTTGGCCACAGGGTTTATATACAATGAGCAGTTCTTC. Translated, it gives CASSLATGFIYNEQFF.

This clone was seen a handful of times. The CDR3 here is CASNPLSLEAFF. CDR3 DNA: TGTGCCAGCAACCCTCTGAGTCTTGAAGCTTTCTTT. The rearrangement uses TRBV2 and TRBJ1-1; D not resolved. Germline V gene lookup returns CDR1 SNHLY and CDR2 FYNNEI. V was trimmed by 7 bases and J by 7 bases, leaving 13 bases between them. This CDR3 region has 12 residues.

The V and J genes are TRBV9 and TRBJ1-1, with D hard to call. Germline values: CDR1 SGDLS, CDR2 YYNGEE. The germline V and J ends were trimmed by 0 bases and 1 base, with 4 bases remaining between them. The CDR3 is made up of 13 amino acids. CDR3 sequence reads: CASSVAPNTEAFF. As DNA, the CDR3 is TGTGCCAGCAGCGTAGCACCGAACACTGAAGCTTTCTTT.

The chain uses TRBV5-6 and TRBJ2-2; 13 nucleotides line up with TRBD2. Germline V lookup: CDR1 SGHDT, CDR2 YYEEEE. The V and J ends lost 2 bases and 3 bases, in that order; junction bases with no gene match: 4. The CDR3 length is 17 residues. CDR3 amino acids: CASSFGTSGAHTGELFF. For the CDR3, the DNA is TGTGCCAGCAGCTTTGGGACTAGCGGGGCCCACACCGGGGAGCTGTTTTTT.

The chain employs TRBV21-1 and TRBJ2-2; no check of the table's D call, TRBD1, against the DNA was made. TRBV21-1 is assigned pseudogene status. This CDR3 spans 15 amino acids. The CDR3 coding sequence is TGTGCCAGCAGCGTCCTTGACAGGGACACCGGGGAGCTGTTTTTT. As protein: CASSVLDRDTGELFF.

The rearrangement uses TRBV3-1 (or the pseudogene TRBV3-2) and TRBJ2-7; no clear D. The germline gives CDR1 LGHDT, CDR2 YNNKEL (reference sequence). The CDR3 consists of 13 residues. Trimming left V 3 bases short and J 3 bases short, with 9 bases between. The CDR3 protein is CASSQGSGYEQYF. The CDR3 DNA follows: TGTGCCAGCAGCCAGGGTTCTGGCTACGAGCAGTACTTC.

This clone was recorded once. V is TRBV5-6 and J is TRBJ1-3; 10 positions agree with TRBD1. This CDR3 contains 14 residues. V lost 4 bases to trimming and J lost 9 bases; unmatched junction nucleotides: 7. CDR1 is SGHDT, CDR2 YYEEEE, per germline. This CDR3 is CASSRDRGMGTIYF. CDR3 sequence (DNA): TGTGCCAGCAGCCGGGACAGGGGTATGGGCACCATATATTTT.

The V and J genes are TRBV7-9 and TRBJ1-6; a weak D match, TRBD1 (5 bases). Germline V gene data show CDR1 as SEHNR and CDR2 as FQNEAQ (reference sequence). There are 14 residues in the CDR3. The V gene lost 3 bases and the J gene lost 10 bases, with 13 bases spanning the gap. CDR3: CASSFTAGDSPLHF. The CDR3 DNA is TGTGCCAGCAGCTTTACCGCGGGGGACTCACCCCTCCACTTT.

This rearrangement joins TRBV18 to TRBJ2-5, with TRBD2 matching 14 bases. J lost 4 bases, V lost 0 bases, and 7 bases had no gene match. This CDR3 spans 18 amino acids. Germline assignment: CDR1 KGHSH and CDR2 LQKENI. CDR3 sequence: CASSPPLSGTSGRETQYF. As DNA, the CDR3 is TGTGCCAGCTCACCACCTCTTTCCGGGACTAGCGGGAGAGAGACCCAGTACTTC.

V is TRBV5-6 and J is TRBJ1-2; D is undetermined. Germline assignment: CDR1 SGHDT and CDR2 YYEEEE. V gave up 0 bases and J gave up 6 bases, with 9 bases separating them. There are 13 residues in the CDR3. This CDR3 reads CASSLAGPHGYTF. The CDR3 nucleotides are TGTGCCAGCAGCTTGGCCGGGCCGCATGGCTACACCTTC.

The chain carries TRBV5-1 and TRBJ1-3; D may be TRBD1 (5 bases). The CDR3 has 17 amino acids. The V gene lost 3 bases and the J gene lost 0 bases, with 16 bases spanning the gap. Germline loops: CDR1 SGHRS, CDR2 YFSETQ. The CDR3: CASSYSPGTSSGNTIYF. As DNA, the CDR3 is TGCGCCAGCAGCTACTCCCCCGGGACGAGCTCTGGAAACACCATATATTTT.

The table lists this clone with a few counts. V and J are TRBV6-1 and TRBJ2-2; D call uncertain. The V and J ends lost 2 bases and 3 bases respectively, with 13 bases between them. The length of the CDR3 is 16 residues. Germline-derived CDR1 and CDR2 are MNHNS and SASEGT. The CDR3 region is CASSETLVMHTGELFF. The CDR3 coding sequence is TGTGCCAGCAGTGAAACTCTGGTGATGCACACCGGGGAGCTGTTTTTT.

The rearrangement joins TRBV2 to TRBJ1-5; 8 nucleotides align to TRBD1. The CDR3 is 14 amino acids. V shed 1 base, J shed 5 bases, and the junction held 1 base outside the gene matches. Germline V gene sequence: CDR1 SNHLY, CDR2 FYNNEI. CDR3 loop: CASSEGDRYQPQHF. The CDR3, as DNA: TGTGCCAGCAGTGAAGGGGACAGGTATCAGCCCCAGCATTTT. Supplemented by reference TRBV2 and TRBJ1-5, the full variable domain reads EPEVTQTPSHQVTQMGQEVILRCVPISNHLYFYWYRQILGQKVEFLVSFYNNEISEKSEIFDDQFSVERPDGSNFTLKIRSTKLEDSAMYFCASSEGDRYQPQHFGDGTRLSIL.

The V call is TRBV19, the J call TRBJ1-2; TRBD1 matches at 7 bases. V dropped 5 bases and J dropped 4; count of bases not matched to a gene: 10. The CDR3 length is 15 residues. CDR1 and CDR2 from the germline V gene are LNHDA and SQIVND (reference sequence). CDR3: CASSPGQVVGYGYTF. CDR3 nucleotide sequence: TGTGCCAGTAGTCCTGGACAGGTCGTTGGCTATGGCTACACCTTC.

The chain joins TRBV5-4 to TRBJ2-1; perhaps TRBD1 as D (6 bases). Trimming stripped 4 bases from V and 7 bases from J, with 21 bases between. In germline, CDR1 is SGHNT, CDR2 YYREEE (reference sequence). There are 16 residues in the CDR3. The CDR3 loop reads CASSTGGAAGANEQFF. In DNA form, the CDR3 reads TGTGCCAGCAGCACGGGCGGTGCAGCAGGGGCTAATGAGCAGTTCTTC.